The 9 T cell receptor beta chains below come from one sample, sequenced in a study of T cells in localized non-small cell lung cancer. Sequenced by immunoSEQ multiplex PCR; TCRdb stores in-frame clones only, minus some. The sample includes about 40,000 clones, 81% of them seen just once. The sample in question was peripheral blood mononuclear cells, obtained before any cancer treatment. These receptors were obtained from a male donor aged 60 or over with stage II lung adenocarcinoma.

The V and J genes are TRBV19 and TRBJ1-1, with D possibly TRBD1 on 5 matching bases. In germline, CDR1 is LNHDA, CDR2 SQIVND (reference sequence). Trimming removed 6 bases from V and 4 bases from J, with 18 bases in between. There are 15 residues in the CDR3. The DNA for the CDR3 is TGTGCCAGTAGGACAGTTTTATCTTCTGGCACTGAAGCTTTCTTT. It translates to CASRTVLSSGTEAFF.

This CDR3 is CASSLGGSADTQYF. The CDR3 region has the DNA TGTGCCAGTTCCCTCGGGGGAAGCGCAGATACGCAGTATTTT. The J gene is TRBJ2-3, the V gene TRBV6-5; a possible D gene is TRBD2 (6 bases). This CDR3 comprises 14 residues. Per the germline V gene, CDR1 is MNHEY and CDR2 is SVGAGI. V dropped 9 bases and J dropped 4 bases, with 17 bases sitting between them.

The rearrangement uses TRBV5-1 and TRBJ1-4; D is perhaps TRBD1 (5 bases). Germline-derived CDR1 and CDR2 are SGHRS and YFSETQ. This CDR3 has 16 residues. V lost 1 base and J 6 bases, leaving 16 bases between the germline ends. Here the CDR3 DNA reads TGCGCCAGCAGCTTGAATACAGGAGCGAGGGATGAAAAACTGTTTTTT. It translates to CASSLNTGARDEKLFF.

V gene TRBV28 combines with J gene TRBJ1-1; D is possibly TRBD1 (6 bases). This CDR3 spans 11 amino acids. Deletions cut 6 bases from V and 5 bases from J, with 7 bases between. Germline assignment: CDR1 MDHEN and CDR2 SYDVKM. The CDR3 loop reads CASRGTTEAFF. As DNA, the CDR3 is TGTGCCAGCAGGGGGACAACTGAAGCTTTCTTT. The full variable domain, completed using reference TRBV28 and TRBJ1-1, is DVKVTQSSRYLVKRTGEKVFLECVQDMDHENMFWYRQDPGLGLRLIYFSYDVKMKEKGDIPEGYSVSREKKERFSLILESASTNQTSMYLCASRGTTEAFFGQGTRLTVV.

A single count supports this clone. The V and J genes are TRBV30 and TRBJ1-1; no clear D. Trimming stripped 2 bases from V and 4 bases from J, with 11 bases between. Per the germline V gene, CDR1 is GTSNPN and CDR2 is SVGIG (reference sequence). The CDR3 loop spans 13 amino acids. CDR3 sequence: CAWSLLEGTEAFF. DNA for the CDR3: TGTGCCTGGAGTCTCCTCGAGGGCACTGAAGCTTTCTTT.

This clone was seen only once. The gene calls are TRBV19 and TRBJ2-6; D remains ambiguous. This CDR3 region has 15 residues. The germline V gene encodes CDR1 LNHDA and CDR2 SQIVND (reference sequence). The V end lost 4 bases, the J end lost 0 bases, and 7 bases lay between the germline ends. The CDR3 DNA sequence: TGTGCCAGTAGTAGTTTATACTCTGGGGCCAACGTCCTGACTTTC. Encoded protein: CASSSLYSGANVLTF. Supplemented by reference TRBV19 and TRBJ2-6, the full variable domain reads DGGITQSPKYLFRKEGQNVTLSCEQNLNHDAMYWYRQDPGQGLRLIYYSQIVNDFQKGDIAEGYSVSREKKESFPLTVTSAQKNPTAFYLCASSSLYSGANVLTFGAGSRLTVL.

V and J are TRBV7-9 and TRBJ2-7; a weak D match, TRBD2 (7 bases). The ends were cut back, 6 bases at V and 4 bases at J, with 25 bases in the middle. In germline, CDR1 is SEHNR, CDR2 FQNEAQ (reference sequence). This CDR3 is built from 17 residues. The CDR3 bases are TGTGCCAGCAGTTCTCCGGTGGGGGGGGCGGCAACGTACGAGCAGTACTTC. Translated, it gives CASSSPVGGAATYEQYF.

The chain has TRBV19 and TRBJ1-1, with D tentatively TRBD1 (5 bases). This CDR3 is built from 13 residues. The germline CDR1 and CDR2 sequences are LNHDA and SQIVND (reference sequence). V gave up 7 bases and J gave up 1 base, with 10 bases separating them. CDR3 in amino acids: CASKGLTNTEAFF. The CDR3 nucleotides are TGTGCCAGTAAGGGGTTGACGAACACTGAAGCTTTCTTT.

The CDR3 region has the DNA TGTGCCATCAGGAAAGGGAGCAATCAGCCCCAGCATTTT. Its protein product is CAIRKGSNQPQHF. V is TRBV10-3 and J is TRBJ1-5; D gene uncertain. The CDR3 is made up of 13 amino acids. V was trimmed by 6 bases and J by 1 base, leaving 7 bases between them. Germline CDR1 reads ENHRY; CDR2 reads SYGVKD.